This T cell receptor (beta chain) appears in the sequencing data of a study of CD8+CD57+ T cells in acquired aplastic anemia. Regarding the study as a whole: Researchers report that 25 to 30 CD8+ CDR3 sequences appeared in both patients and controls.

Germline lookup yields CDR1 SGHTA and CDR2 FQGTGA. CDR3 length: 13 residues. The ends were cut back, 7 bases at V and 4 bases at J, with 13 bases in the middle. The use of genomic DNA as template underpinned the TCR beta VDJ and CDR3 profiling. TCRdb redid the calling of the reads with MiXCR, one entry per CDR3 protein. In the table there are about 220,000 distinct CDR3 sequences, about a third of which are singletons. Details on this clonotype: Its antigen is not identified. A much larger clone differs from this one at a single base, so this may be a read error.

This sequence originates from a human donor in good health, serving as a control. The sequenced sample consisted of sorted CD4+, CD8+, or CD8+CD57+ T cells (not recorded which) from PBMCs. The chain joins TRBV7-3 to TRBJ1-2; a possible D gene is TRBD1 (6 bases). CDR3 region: CASTPSGAYGYTF. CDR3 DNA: TGTGCCAGCACCCCGTCAGGGGCCTATGGCTACACCTTC.